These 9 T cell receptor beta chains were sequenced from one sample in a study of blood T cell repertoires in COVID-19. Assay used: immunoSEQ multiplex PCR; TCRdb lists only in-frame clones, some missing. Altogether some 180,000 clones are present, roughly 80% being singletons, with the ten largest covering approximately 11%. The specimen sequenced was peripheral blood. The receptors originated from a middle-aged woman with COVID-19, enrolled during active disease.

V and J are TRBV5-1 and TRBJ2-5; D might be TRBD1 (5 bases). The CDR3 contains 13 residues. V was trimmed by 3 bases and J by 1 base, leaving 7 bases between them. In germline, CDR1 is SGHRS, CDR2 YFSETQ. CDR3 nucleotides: TGCGCCAGCAGCTCCAGGGTCCAAGAGACCCAGTACTTC. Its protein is CASSSRVQETQYF.

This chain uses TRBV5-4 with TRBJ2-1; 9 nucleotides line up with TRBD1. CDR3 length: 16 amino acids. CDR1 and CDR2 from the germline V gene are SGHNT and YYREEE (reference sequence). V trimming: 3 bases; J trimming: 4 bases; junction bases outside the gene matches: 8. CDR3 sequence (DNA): TGTGCCAGCAGCTCCGCCCGGGACAGGGCTTACAATGAGCAGTTCTTC. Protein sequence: CASSSARDRAYNEQFF. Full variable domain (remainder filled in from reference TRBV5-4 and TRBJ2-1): ETGVTQSPTHLIKTRGQQVTLRCSSQSGHNTVSWYQQALGQGPQFIFQYYREEENGRGNFPPRFSGLQFPNYSSELNVNALELDDSALYLCASSSARDRAYNEQFFGPGTRLTVL.

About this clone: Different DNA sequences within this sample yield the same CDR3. CDR3: CAWSVGGETQYF. For the CDR3, the DNA is TGTGCCTGGAGTGTGGGAGGAGAGACCCAGTACTTC. The V and J genes are TRBV30 and TRBJ2-5, with a weak D call TRBD2 (6 bases). Germline V gene lookup returns CDR1 GTSNPN and CDR2 SVGIG (reference sequence). The CDR3 loop spans 12 amino acids. The germline V and J ends were trimmed by 0 bases and 4 bases, with 6 bases remaining between them.

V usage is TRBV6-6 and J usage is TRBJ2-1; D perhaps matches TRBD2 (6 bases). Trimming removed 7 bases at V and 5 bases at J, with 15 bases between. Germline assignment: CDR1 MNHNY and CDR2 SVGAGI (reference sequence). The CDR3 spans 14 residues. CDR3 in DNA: TGTGCCAGCACTTATGCGGGGACCGACAATGAGCAGTTCTTC. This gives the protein CASTYAGTDNEQFF.

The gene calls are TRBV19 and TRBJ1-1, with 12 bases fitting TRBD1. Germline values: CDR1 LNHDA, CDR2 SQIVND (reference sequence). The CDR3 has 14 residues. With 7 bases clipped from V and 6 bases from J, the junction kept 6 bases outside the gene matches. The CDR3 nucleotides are TGTGCCAGTACCGGGACAGGGGGCTCGGCTGAAGCTTTCTTT. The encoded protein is CASTGTGGSAEAFF.

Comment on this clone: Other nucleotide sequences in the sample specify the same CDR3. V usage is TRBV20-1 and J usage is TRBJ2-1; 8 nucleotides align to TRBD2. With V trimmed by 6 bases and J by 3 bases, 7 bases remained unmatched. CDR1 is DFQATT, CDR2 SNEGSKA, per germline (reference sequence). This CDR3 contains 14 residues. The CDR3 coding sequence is TGCAGTGCAAGTCAACTAGCGGTCTACAATGAGCAGTTCTTC. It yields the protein CSASQLAVYNEQFF.

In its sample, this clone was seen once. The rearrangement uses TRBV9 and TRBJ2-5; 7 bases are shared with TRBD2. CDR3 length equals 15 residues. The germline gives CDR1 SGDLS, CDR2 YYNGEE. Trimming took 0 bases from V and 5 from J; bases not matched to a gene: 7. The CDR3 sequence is CASSVGGSKGETQYF. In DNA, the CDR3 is TGTGCCAGCAGCGTAGGCGGGAGTAAGGGGGAGACCCAGTACTTC.

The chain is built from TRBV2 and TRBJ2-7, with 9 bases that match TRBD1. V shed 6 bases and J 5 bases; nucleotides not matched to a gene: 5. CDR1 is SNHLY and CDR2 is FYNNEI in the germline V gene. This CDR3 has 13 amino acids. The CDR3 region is CASRGQGGHEQYV. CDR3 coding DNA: TGTGCCAGCAGGGGACAGGGCGGCCACGAGCAGTACGTC.

CDR3 nucleotide sequence: TGCGCCAGCAGCCAATTTCTAGCGGGCTCCTACGAGCAGTACTTC. Translation: CASSQFLAGSYEQYF. This rearrangement joins TRBV4-1 to TRBJ2-7; the match to TRBD2 covers 8 bases. The CDR3 has 15 residues. Germline V gene sequence: CDR1 MGHRA, CDR2 YSYEKL. V lost 2 bases to trimming and J lost 0 bases; unmatched junction nucleotides: 3.